This passage covers 7 T cell receptor beta chains from one sample sequenced in a study of cytomegalovirus exposure and HLA in healthy donors. The PCR made use of 60 Vbeta and 13 Jbeta primers. Profiled with immunoSEQ multiplex PCR; TCRdb holds only in-frame clones, not every one. The table lists under 150,000 clones, around 77% of them singletons. The specimen sequenced was PBMCs. The origin of the receptors is a woman aged 55-70 years in good health and CMV-seronegative.

V is TRBV29-1 and J is TRBJ2-3, with 7 bases matching TRBD2. The CDR3 extends over 15 amino acids. Germline lookup yields CDR1 SQVTM and CDR2 ANQGSEA. V shed 0 bases and J 4 bases; nucleotides not matched to a gene: 7. This CDR3 is CSVEDSQRGADTQYF. The CDR3 DNA follows: TGCAGCGTTGAAGATTCCCAGCGGGGCGCAGATACGCAGTATTTT.

The genes are TRBV27 and TRBJ1-2; D unclear. Germline CDR1 is MNHEY and CDR2 is SMNVEV (reference sequence). With 8 bases removed from V and 4 bases from J, the gap between germline ends came to 20 bases. CDR3 length equals 15 residues. CDR3 bases: TGTGCCAGCGCTATAAGTGTTAGTGGACTCTATGGCTACACCTTC. Protein product: CASAISVSGLYGYTF.

This chain joins TRBV6-4 and TRBJ2-1; 8 bases agree with TRBD2. This CDR3 has 14 amino acids. V shed 2 bases and J 8 bases; nucleotides not matched to a gene: 5. Germline V lookup: CDR1 MRHNA, CDR2 SNTAGT. CDR3 bases: TGTGCCAGCAGTGACGGAGCGGGAGCGGATGAGCAGTTCTTC. Translated, it gives CASSDGAGADEQFF.

The chain uses TRBV2 and TRBJ1-2; TRBD1 matches at 7 bases. The CDR3 runs to 12 residues. In germline, CDR1 is SNHLY, CDR2 FYNNEI. V was pared by 5 bases and J by 5 bases, with 2 bases of the junction left unmatched. CDR3: CASSRDSYGYTF. DNA for the CDR3: TGTGCCAGCAGTAGGGACAGTTATGGCTACACCTTC.

V is TRBV18 and J is TRBJ1-2; 8 bases are shared with TRBD1. The V gene's germline CDR1 is KGHSH and CDR2 LQKENI. Unmatched junction bases numbered 7, after V lost 1 base and J lost 0 bases. CDR3 size: 17 residues. The CDR3 DNA follows: TGTGCCAGCTCACCACGGCAGGGGGCCGAAGCTAACTATGGCTACACCTTC. Translated, it gives CASSPRQGAEANYGYTF.

This clone was counted once. This chain joins TRBV30 and TRBJ1-3, with TRBD1 as a possible D gene (5 bases). In germline, CDR1 is GTSNPN, CDR2 SVGIG (reference sequence). V dropped 5 bases and J dropped 4 bases, with 15 bases sitting between them. This CDR3 region has 14 residues. The CDR3 nucleotides are TGTGCCTGGGGCTCGGGGGTGTTGGGAAACACCATATATTTT. Protein product: CAWGSGVLGNTIYF.

The chain combines TRBV28 with TRBJ1-2; no firm D call. The length of the CDR3 is 10 residues. Germline-derived CDR1 and CDR2 are MDHEN and SYDVKM. Trimming stripped 9 bases from V and 7 bases from J, with 9 bases between. The CDR3 region is CASNGGGYTF. DNA of the CDR3: TGTGCCAGTAACGGAGGTGGCTACACCTTC.